Listed below are T cell receptor beta chains from one sample, sequenced in a study of shared clonotypes between healthy human individuals. The method was immunoSEQ multiplex PCR; TCRdb's version includes in-frame clones alone and lacks a portion of them. The profile covers some 980,000 clones, with roughly 72% appearing a single time and nearly 1.5% taken by the ten largest. Source material: memory CD4+ T cells sorted from blood. Receptors originate from a man aged 18 to 30 in good health. Both conserved end residues are part of each CDR3. The D gene is left open where the match is weak. The size of a clone is reported for some rows only, either as once, few or many, or as a class for expanded clones.

TRBV7-8	.	TRBJ2-3	TRBD2	15	TGTGCCAGCAGTCCCGCGGGGGGGAGCACAGATACGCAGTATTTT	CASSPAGGSTDTQYF
TRBV28	.	TRBJ1-1	TRBD1	14	TGTGCCAGCAGTTTGGGACAGATGAACACTGAAGCTTTCTTT	CASSLGQMNTEAFF
TRBV28	.	TRBJ1-3	.	14	TGTGCCAGTTCCGAAGTCTACTCTGGAAACACCATATATTTT	CASSEVYSGNTIYF
TRBV10-2	.	TRBJ1-3	TRBD1	15	TGCGCCAGCAGCCCGGGACAGGGTTCGACAAACACCATATATTTT	CASSPGQGSTNTIYF
TRBV5-6	.	TRBJ1-3	.	13	TGTGCCACAAGGGGCAGGGCGGAAAACACCATATATTTT	CATRGRAENTIYF
TRBV7-3	.	TRBJ2-7	.	13	TGTGCCAGCAGCTTGGAAACAGGCTACGAGCAGTACTTC	CASSLETGYEQYF
TRBV7-2	.	TRBJ1-5	.	13	TGTGCCAGCAGCTTAGCCGGGGGCCAGCCCCAGCATTTT	CASSLAGGQPQHF
TRBV5-6	.	TRBJ2-3	TRBD1	15	TGTGCCAGCAGCATACAGGGGCCTGCCGTAGATACGCAGTATTTT	CASSIQGPAVDTQYF
TRBV19	few	TRBJ1-5	.	12	TGTGCCAGTAGTATATTTCCGCAGCCCCAGCATTTT	CASSIFPQPQHF
TRBV5-1	.	TRBJ1-3	.	14	TGCGCCAGCAGCTTGGCAGGATCTGGAAACACCATATATTTT	CASSLAGSGNTIYF
TRBV10-3	few	TRBJ1-1	.	12	TGTGCCATCAATCCGGGGGGGACTGAAGCTTTCTTT	CAINPGGTEAFF
TRBV30	.	TRBJ1-3	TRBD1	15	TGTGCCTGGAGTGGGGGACAGTTCTCTGGAAACACCATATATTTT	CAWSGGQFSGNTIYF
TRBV6-6	few	TRBJ1-1	.	14	TGTGCCAGCAGTTCCCTGACAGGCTACACTGAAGCTTTCTTT	CASSSLTGYTEAFF
TRBV5-4	.	TRBJ1-3	.	13	TGTGCCAGCCGGGGCCAGTATGGAAACACCATATATTTT	CASRGQYGNTIYF
TRBV27	.	TRBJ2-7	TRBD2	15	TGTGCCAGCCGGCCCGGGACTAGCGGAACCTACGAGCAGTACTTC	CASRPGTSGTYEQYF
TRBV10-2	.	TRBJ2-2	.	13	TGCGCCACCAGGGACCCGGCCGGCGGGGAGCTGTTTTTT	CATRDPAGGELFF
TRBV7-9	.	TRBJ1-6	.	14	TGTGCCAGCAGCCCGCCCGGGCAGACTTCACCCCTCCACTTT	CASSPPGQTSPLHF
TRBV29-1	.	TRBJ2-5	.	12	TGCAGCGTTGAAGCCCCCCCGGAGACCCAGTACTTC	CSVEAPPETQYF
TRBV7-9	.	TRBJ2-5	TRBD2	16	TGTGCCAGCAGCTTGGGCCAGACTAGCGGGCAAGAGACCCAGTACTTC	CASSLGQTSGQETQYF
TRBV5-4	.	TRBJ2-7	.	13	TGTGCCAGCAGCTCTCAAAATTCCTACGAGCAGTACTTC	CASSSQNSYEQYF
TRBV19	.	TRBJ2-2	TRBD2	19	TGTGCCAGTAGTATATATGGACATACTAGCGGGAGTGCCCCCGGGGAGCTGTTTTTT	CASSIYGHTSGSAPGELFF
TRBV5-6	.	TRBJ2-3	.	15	TGTGCCAGCAGCTTCACACTACTCTCCACAGATACGCAGTATTTT	CASSFTLLSTDTQYF
TRBV7-9	.	TRBJ1-2	.	14	TGTGCCAGCAGGGGGCGGGCCGATAACTATGGCTACACCTTC	CASRGRADNYGYTF
TRBV5-1	.	TRBJ2-5	.	13	TGCGCCAGCAGCTCCAGTTGGTTCGAGACCCAGTACTTC	CASSSSWFETQYF
TRBV18	.	TRBJ2-5	TRBD2	16	TGTGCCAGCTCACCAGCAGGCCGGGGGGTTGTTGAGACCCAGTACTTC	CASSPAGRGVVETQYF
TRBV30	.	TRBJ2-1	TRBD2	13	TGTGCCTGGAAGGGACTAGCGGGGAATGAGCAGTTCTTC	CAWKGLAGNEQFF
TRBV5-1	.	TRBJ1-1	.	12	TGCGCCAGCAGCTTGTTCGGCACTGAAGCTTTCTTT	CASSLFGTEAFF
TRBV10-3	once	TRBJ2-7	.	13	TGTGCCATCAGTGACCGGCCGGGGGCTGAGCAGTACTTC	CAISDRPGAEQYF
TRBV4-1	.	TRBJ2-7	.	20	TGCGCCAGCAGCCAGGGGGGTATAGTTGGCCAGCGGCCGAGCTCCTACGAGCAGTACTTC	CASSQGGIVGQRPSSYEQYF
TRBV25-1	.	TRBJ2-1	TRBD1	15	TGTGCCAGCAGTAAGACAGGGGTCCACTACAATGAGCAGTTCTTC	CASSKTGVHYNEQFF
TRBV29-1	.	TRBJ2-5	TRBD1	13	TGCAGCGTTACCGGGACAGCCCAAGAGACCCAGTACTTC	CSVTGTAQETQYF
TRBV18	.	TRBJ2-1	TRBD1	15	TGTGCCAGCTCATACGGACAGGTGTCTCTCTATGAGCAGTTCTTC	CASSYGQVSLYEQFF
TRBV7-6	.	TRBJ2-1	TRBD1	15	TGTGCCAGCAGCGTTGGGACAGGGGTGAACAATGAGCAGTTCTTC	CASSVGTGVNNEQFF
TRBV28	.	TRBJ1-1	TRBD1	12	TGTGCCAGCAGTGAGACAGGGACTGAAGCTTTCTTT	CASSETGTEAFF
TRBV29-1	.	TRBJ1-1	.	12	TGCAGCGTTAAAGGGGAGAACACTGAAGCTTTCTTT	CSVKGENTEAFF
TRBV28	.	TRBJ2-1	.	14	TGTGCCAGCAGTTTGTTACTCTCCTACAATGAGCAGTTCTTC	CASSLLLSYNEQFF
TRBV5-1	.	TRBJ1-1	.	14	TGCGCCAGCAGCTTCATAAGGGAGGACACTGAAGCTTTCTTT	CASSFIREDTEAFF
TRBV6-1	.	TRBJ1-2	.	16	TGTGCCAGCAGTGACATACAGGGAATGTTGAGCTATGGCTACACCTTC	CASSDIQGMLSYGYTF
TRBV10-2	once	TRBJ1-5	.	14	TGCGCCAGCAGCGACGTTAGTGGTAGTCAGCCCCAGCATTTT	CASSDVSGSQPQHF
TRBV18	.	TRBJ2-5	TRBD2	14	TGTGCCAGCTCACTGGCTAGCGGACAAGAGACCCAGTACTTC	CASSLASGQETQYF
TRBV19	.	TRBJ1-2	TRBD1	16	TGTGCCAGTTCACCGCTCGGGACAGGGGGCCACTATGGCTACACCTTC	CASSPLGTGGHYGYTF